One sample yielded the 22 T cell receptor beta chains listed below, sequenced in a study of shared clonotypes between healthy human individuals. The assay was immunoSEQ multiplex PCR, and TCRdb's table has in-frame clones only and misses some. The repertoire has about 2.4 million clones, roughly 92% of them found once; the top ten carry over 0.12%. Sequenced: naive CD4+ T cells sorted from blood. Subset meaning: CD45RA+ positively selected. All receptors come from a man in his late teens or twenties in good health.

The genes are TRBV12-5 and TRBJ2-2; TRBD2 matches 9 bases. Germline V gene sequence: CDR1 LGHNT, CDR2 FRNRAP. CDR3 length equals 16 residues. The ends lost 1 base at V and 6 bases at J; junction bases unmatched: 6. Here the CDR3 reads CASGLAGTSISGELFF. In DNA form, the CDR3 reads TGTGCTAGTGGTTTGGCCGGGACTAGCATTTCCGGGGAGCTGTTTTTT.

The chain employs TRBV6-4 and TRBJ1-1; TRBD1 matches at 7 bases. Germline CDR1 MRHNA, CDR2 SNTAGT. The CDR3 spans 16 residues. The V segment lost 2 bases and the J segment 1 base; nucleotides outside the gene matches: 7. The CDR3 DNA reads TGTGCCAGCAGTGACAGGACAGGAGAAAGGAACACTGAAGCTTTCTTT. Translation: CASSDRTGERNTEAFF.

The V gene is TRBV6-6, the J gene TRBJ1-4, with D tentatively TRBD1 (5 bases). The length of the CDR3 is 13 residues. Germline V CDR1 and CDR2: MNHNY, SVGAGI (reference sequence). Trimming pared 10 bases from V and 7 bases from J, leaving 16 bases between. Here the CDR3 reads CATVTDPFEKLFF. The CDR3 nucleotides read TGTGCCACCGTGACAGATCCTTTTGAAAAACTGTTTTTT.

The genes are TRBV30 and TRBJ1-1; D gene unclear. V lost 7 bases and J lost 1, with 10 bases in between. Germline V CDR1 and CDR2: GTSNPN, SVGIG (reference sequence). The CDR3 loop spans 12 amino acids. This CDR3 is CAFGSGNTEAFF. CDR3 sequence (DNA): TGTGCCTTTGGGTCTGGGAACACTGAAGCTTTCTTT. Full variable domain (remainder filled in from reference TRBV30 and TRBJ1-1): SQTIHQWPATLVQPVGSPLSLECTVEGTSNPNLYWYRQAAGRGLQLLFYSVGIGQISSEVPQNLSASRPQDRQFILSSKKLLLSDSGFYLCAFGSGNTEAFFGQGTRLTVV.

The V call is TRBV19, the J call TRBJ2-6, with TRBD1 matching 9 bases. The ends lost 6 bases at V and 0 bases at J; junction bases unmatched: 6. Per the germline V gene, CDR1 is LNHDA and CDR2 is SQIVND (reference sequence). The CDR3 extends over 17 amino acids. Written as DNA, the CDR3 is TGTGCCAGTAGCCCGGGACAGGGCCGCTCTGGGGCCAACGTCCTGACTTTC. Its translation is CASSPGQGRSGANVLTF.

The chain has TRBV4-2 and TRBJ2-3; D is ambiguous. The V and J ends lost 5 bases and 6 bases respectively, with 12 bases between them. The germline V gene has CDR1 LGHNA and CDR2 YNFKEQ. The CDR3 extends over 13 amino acids. CDR3 nucleotide sequence: TGTGCCAGCAGCATTATGGGCGCCGATACGCAGTATTTT. Its protein is CASSIMGADTQYF.

Concerning this clone itself: At the DNA level, this CDR3 is encoded by other sequences in the same sample as well. The rearrangement uses TRBV27 and TRBJ2-3, with 11 bases aligning to TRBD2. This CDR3 region has 15 residues. V lost 8 bases to trimming and J lost 2 bases; unmatched junction nucleotides: 6. Germline V gene data show CDR1 as MNHEY and CDR2 as SMNVEV (reference sequence). The CDR3 spells CASRRLAGNTDTQYF. CDR3 DNA: TGTGCCAGCCGACGACTAGCGGGGAACACAGATACGCAGTATTTT.

The chain has TRBV1 and TRBJ1-6; TRBD1, the table's D call, was not compared with the DNA. TRBV1 is designated a pseudogene. The CDR3 is 19 residues long. The CDR3 DNA reads as TGCACCAGCAGCCAAGTTGCGACAGGTCCCAGATTCATTAATTCACCCCTCCACTTT. Its translation: CTSSQVATGPRFINSPLHF.

Comments on this clone: The junction does not match germline at one end; this may be a read error. This chain uses TRBV6-1 with TRBJ2-2; D could derive from TRBD1 or TRBD2 (6 bases each). The germline V gene has CDR1 MNHNS and CDR2 SASEGT. CDR3 length: 16 residues. CDR3 bases: TGTGCCATCAGTGGCACGGGGGCGCAGGGCACCGGGGAGCTGTTTTTT. Translating gives CAISGTGAQGTGELFF.

The chain has TRBV2 and TRBJ2-3; D is perhaps TRBD1 (6 bases). CDR3 size: 15 residues. V was shortened by 8 bases and J by 2 bases, with 17 bases between the two germline ends. Germline V gives CDR1 SNHLY, CDR2 FYNNEI. In DNA form, the CDR3 reads TGTGCCAGCGGGGGACGGGACATTAACACAGATACGCAGTATTTT. This translates into CASGGRDINTDTQYF.

Worth noting for this clone: Other nucleotide sequences in the sample specify the same CDR3. This sequence joins TRBV27 and TRBJ1-3; possible D gene TRBD1, 5 bases. The CDR3 contains 14 residues. Germline V gene lookup returns CDR1 MNHEY and CDR2 SMNVEV (reference sequence). Trimming stripped 2 bases from V and 2 bases from J, with 7 bases between. CDR3 sequence (DNA): TGTGCCAGCAGTTTAAGGGGTGCTGGAAACACCATATATTTT. This encodes CASSLRGAGNTIYF.

The rearrangement joins TRBV5-6 to TRBJ2-7; 9 bases map to TRBD2. J was trimmed by 6 bases and V by 0 bases; bases with no gene match: 16. The length of the CDR3 is 18 residues. Germline-derived CDR1 and CDR2 are SGHDT and YYEEEE. CDR3 sequence (DNA): TGTGCCAGCAGCTTGGATCTCCCCGGTGTGGGACTAGCAGCCGAGCAGTACTTC. This translates into CASSLDLPGVGLAAEQYF.

This chain connects TRBV6-5 to TRBJ2-7; no clear D. The CDR3 totals 14 residues. The V end lost 2 bases, the J end lost 5 bases, and 13 bases lay between the germline ends. The germline gives CDR1 MNHEY, CDR2 SVGAGI. The CDR3 here is CASSYGRGRDEQYF. The DNA for the CDR3 is TGTGCCAGCAGTTACGGTCGTGGGCGCGACGAGCAGTACTTC.

The genes are TRBV18 and TRBJ1-3; D call uncertain. Trimming removed 2 bases from V and 0 bases from J, with 17 bases in between. This CDR3 comprises 18 residues. Germline V gene data show CDR1 as KGHSH and CDR2 as LQKENI. The CDR3 region is CASSPSLTQADSGNTIYF. The CDR3 DNA reads TGTGCCAGCTCACCATCCTTAACCCAGGCCGACTCTGGAAACACCATATATTTT.

This chain uses TRBV7-9 with TRBJ2-1, with TRBD1 matching 9 bases. The CDR3 covers 17 residues. Germline assignment: CDR1 SEHNR and CDR2 FQNEAQ (reference sequence). The V segment lost 1 base and the J segment 0 bases; nucleotides outside the gene matches: 4. The CDR3 reads CASSLGRQGVSYNEQFF. The CDR3 DNA reads TGTGCCAGCAGCTTAGGCCGACAGGGGGTCTCCTACAATGAGCAGTTCTTC.

The rearrangement joins TRBV2 to TRBJ2-5; TRBD2 agrees at 8 bases. The V and J ends lost 3 bases and 3 bases, in that order; junction bases with no gene match: 9. This CDR3 comprises 16 residues. Per the germline V gene, CDR1 is SNHLY and CDR2 is FYNNEI. The CDR3 is CASSDIKRGSKETQYF. CDR3 DNA sequence: TGTGCCAGCAGTGATATCAAGCGGGGGTCCAAAGAGACCCAGTACTTC.

The rearrangement uses TRBV2 and TRBJ1-6; D gene uncertain. Germline lookup yields CDR1 SNHLY and CDR2 FYNNEI. This CDR3 comprises 14 residues. The V end lost 7 bases, the J end lost 6 bases, and 13 bases lay between the germline ends. CDR3: CASTPGGGNSPLHF. CDR3 in DNA: TGTGCCAGCACCCCGGGAGGTGGTAATTCACCCCTCCACTTT.

This sequence joins TRBV18 and TRBJ2-1; 7 bases match TRBD2. Germline V gives CDR1 KGHSH, CDR2 LQKENI. This CDR3 has 15 residues. Trimming removed 3 bases from V and 8 bases from J; junction bases left unmatched: 10. CDR3 nucleotide sequence: TGTGCCAGCTCACCTAGTGAGGGAGGGTTGGATGAGCAGTTCTTC. It encodes CASSPSEGGLDEQFF.

The V call is TRBV6-1, the J call TRBJ2-5; 14 bases agree with TRBD2. In germline, CDR1 is MNHNS, CDR2 SASEGT. Trimming removed 4 bases from V and 6 bases from J; junction bases left unmatched: 4. This CDR3 region has 15 residues. This CDR3 is CASSATSGRAKTQYF. The CDR3 bases are TGTGCCAGCAGTGCGACTAGCGGGAGGGCTAAGACCCAGTACTTC.

This sequence joins TRBV29-1 and TRBJ1-6; D not certain. The V end lost 4 bases, the J end lost 6 bases, and 7 bases lay between the germline ends. This CDR3 comprises 12 residues. Germline-derived CDR1 and CDR2 are SQVTM and ANQGSEA. CDR3 sequence: CSVAQTNSPLHF. The CDR3 region has the DNA TGCAGCGTTGCCCAGACTAATTCACCCCTCCACTTT.

V and J are TRBV7-2 and TRBJ2-7; a possible D gene is TRBD2 (6 bases). CDR1 is SGHTA, CDR2 FQGNSA, per germline. The V gene lost 5 bases and the J gene lost 2 bases, with 19 bases spanning the gap. The CDR3 has 16 amino acids. CDR3 loop: CASSLEAGSLTYEQYF. In DNA form, the CDR3 reads TGTGCCAGCAGCCTAGAGGCCGGGAGTCTTACCTACGAGCAGTACTTC.

This clone was recorded once. This sequence joins TRBV5-1 and TRBJ2-1; 7 nucleotides line up with TRBD1. Germline trimming cut 3 bases from V and 0 bases from J; bases unmatched to any gene: 6. The CDR3 totals 16 residues. The germline gives CDR1 SGHRS, CDR2 YFSETQ. The CDR3 sequence: CASSWGTGVSYNEQFF. DNA of the CDR3: TGCGCCAGCAGCTGGGGAACAGGGGTCTCCTACAATGAGCAGTTCTTC.